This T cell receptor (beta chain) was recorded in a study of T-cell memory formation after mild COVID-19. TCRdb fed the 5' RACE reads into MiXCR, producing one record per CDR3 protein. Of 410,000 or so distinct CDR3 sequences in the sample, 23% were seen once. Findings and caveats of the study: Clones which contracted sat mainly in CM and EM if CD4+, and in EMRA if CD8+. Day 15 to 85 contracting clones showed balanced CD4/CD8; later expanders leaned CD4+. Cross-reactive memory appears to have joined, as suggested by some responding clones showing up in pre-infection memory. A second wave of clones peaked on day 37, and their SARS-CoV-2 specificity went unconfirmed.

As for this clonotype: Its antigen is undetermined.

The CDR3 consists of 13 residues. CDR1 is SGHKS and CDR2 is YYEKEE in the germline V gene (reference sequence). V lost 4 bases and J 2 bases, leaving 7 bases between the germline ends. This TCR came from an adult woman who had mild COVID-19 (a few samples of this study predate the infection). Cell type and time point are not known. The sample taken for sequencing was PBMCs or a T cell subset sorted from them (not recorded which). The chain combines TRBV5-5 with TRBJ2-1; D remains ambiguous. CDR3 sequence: CASSPPPYNEQFF. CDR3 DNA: TGTGCCAGCAGCCCCCCCCCCTACAATGAGCAGTTCTTC.